Listed below are T cell receptor beta chains from one sample, sequenced in a study of T cells in Graves' hyperthyroidism and ophthalmopathy. MiXCR, applied by TCRdb to the multiplex PCR reads, yields one record per CDR3 protein. The sample includes 700,000 or so distinct CDR3 sequences, less than 20% of them seen just once. Sequenced input: blood. The receptors come from a man aged 18 to 29 with Graves' hyperthyroidism. Each CDR3 is given with its conserved first and last residue.

v_gene,j_gene,CDR3aa
TRBV6-2/TRBV6-3,TRBJ2-1,CASTTGSGSTNEQFF
TRBV28,TRBJ2-1,CASSSQEGYNEQFF
TRBV9,TRBJ2-7,CASSVGPSGSSYEQYF
TRBV7-9,TRBJ2-7,CASSLETSSYEQYF
TRBV12-3/TRBV12-4,TRBJ1-4,CASSSDRPYEKLFF
TRBV6-1,TRBJ2-7,CASSGGDRGSYEQHF
TRBV28,TRBJ2-3,CASSFTGDYRADTQYF
TRBV6-1,TRBJ2-3,CASAKGTDTQYF
TRBV9,TRBJ1-4,CASSTKIGFDEKLFF
TRBV24-1,TRBJ2-5,CATTGTSGLMAQYF
TRBV9,TRBJ2-5,CASSHGSGREETQYF
TRBV6-1,TRBJ2-2,CASRPGTSGTGELFF
TRBV7-9,TRBJ2-3,CASSYAGGTDTQYF
TRBV11-2,TRBJ2-1,CASSGYRDRDNEQFF
TRBV5-1,TRBJ2-7,CASSSRGASYEQYF
TRBV19,TRBJ1-2,CASSIDPGYYGYTF
TRBV7-9,TRBJ1-1,CASSLVRGNTEAFF
TRBV11-1,TRBJ2-5,CASSFEGGETQYF
TRBV20-1,TRBJ1-3,CSARDVGRGNTIYF
TRBV2,TRBJ1-2,CASSANREVVGYTF
TRBV27,TRBJ2-7,CASALRWPFYEQYF
TRBV28,TRBJ2-4,CASSQQGVTAKNIQYF
TRBV28,TRBJ2-7,CASSPSLAGFSYEQYF
TRBV5-4,TRBJ1-2,CASIGPGYGYTF
TRBV20-1,TRBJ2-7,CSASGGTSGIHEQYF
TRBV20-1,TRBJ2-2,CSARDPRGSGTGELFF
TRBV29-1,TRBJ2-7,CSVGADTLNEQYF
TRBV20-1,TRBJ2-2,CSARGPGLGGAGELFF
TRBV7-2,TRBJ2-3,CASRPGAIDTQYF
TRBV3-1,TRBJ2-7,CASSLLAGVKYEQYF
TRBV14,TRBJ2-7,CAIPGTGAYEQYF
TRBV28,TRBJ2-1,CASRQQGLAGGVEQFF
TRBV19,TRBJ1-5,CASSLIGQGSNQPQHF
TRBV5-8,TRBJ2-3,CASSAPRDRGLDTQYF
TRBV28,TRBJ1-5,CASSPMWVSNQPQHF